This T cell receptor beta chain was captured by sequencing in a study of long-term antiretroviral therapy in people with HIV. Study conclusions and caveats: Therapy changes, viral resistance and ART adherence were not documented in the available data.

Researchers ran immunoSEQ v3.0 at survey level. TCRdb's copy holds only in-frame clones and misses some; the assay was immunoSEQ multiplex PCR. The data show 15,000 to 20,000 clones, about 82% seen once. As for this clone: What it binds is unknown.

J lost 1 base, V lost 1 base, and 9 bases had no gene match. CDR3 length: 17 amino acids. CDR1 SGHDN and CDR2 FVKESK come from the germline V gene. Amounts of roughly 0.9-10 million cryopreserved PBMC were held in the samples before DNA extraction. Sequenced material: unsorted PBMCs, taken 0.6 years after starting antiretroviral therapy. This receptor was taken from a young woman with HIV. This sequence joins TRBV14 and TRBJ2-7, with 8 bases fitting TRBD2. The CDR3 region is CASSQGLAGHLSYEQYF. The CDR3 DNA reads TGTGCCAGCAGCCAAGGGCTAGCGGGCCACCTTTCCTACGAGCAGTACTTC.